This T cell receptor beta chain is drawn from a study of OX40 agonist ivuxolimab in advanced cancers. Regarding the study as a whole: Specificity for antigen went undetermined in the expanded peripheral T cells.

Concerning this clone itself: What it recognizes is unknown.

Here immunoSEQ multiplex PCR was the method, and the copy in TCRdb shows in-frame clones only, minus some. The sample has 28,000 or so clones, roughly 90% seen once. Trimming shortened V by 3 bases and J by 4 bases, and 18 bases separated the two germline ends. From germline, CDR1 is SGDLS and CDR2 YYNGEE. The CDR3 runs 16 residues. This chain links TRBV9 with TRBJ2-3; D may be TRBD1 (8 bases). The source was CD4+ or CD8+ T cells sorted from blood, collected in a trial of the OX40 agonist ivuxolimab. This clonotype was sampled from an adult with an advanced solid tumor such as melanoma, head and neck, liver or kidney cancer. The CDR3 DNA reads TGTGCCAGCAGCGGGAGCGGGACAGGACTTGCAGATACGCAGTATTTT. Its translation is CASSGSGTGLADTQYF.